The rows below give T cell receptor beta chains drawn from one sample of a study of T-cell reconstitution after alpha-beta-depleted transplantation in children. TCRdb used MiXCR to reprocess the PCR reads, holding one entry per CDR3 protein. In the table there are just over 950,000 distinct CDR3 sequences, about 30% of which are singletons. Sequenced material: PBMCs, mostly from graft donor cells, taken 360 days after TCRalphabeta/CD19-depleted stem cell transplant. These receptors all stem from a boy younger than two who had a stem cell transplant for SCID, so the T cells may come from the graft donor. CDR3s include the opening cysteine and the closing phenylalanine or tryptophan. The order of the fields is D gene, V gene, clone size, J gene, CDR3 DNA, CDR3 protein. A D gene is named only where the DNA matches it firmly. Rows give clone size only sometimes, using once, few, many, or a class for an expanded clone.

>.|TRBV6-1|.|TRBJ1-5
TGTGCCAGCAGTGAAGCGCTGGGTAGCAATCAGCCCCAGCATTTT
CASSEALGSNQPQHF
>TRBD2|TRBV20-1|.|TRBJ2-7
TGCAGTGCTAGAGGAGTGGGCCTAGCGGAGAGCTCCTACGAGCAGTACTTC
CSARGVGLAESSYEQYF
>.|TRBV9|.|TRBJ1-6
TGTGCCAGCAGCGTAGAGGTGACAGACAATTCACCCCTCCACTTT
CASSVEVTDNSPLHF
>TRBD1|TRBV5-6|.|TRBJ2-1
TGTGCCAGCAGCCCGACAGGGGGTGATGAGCAGTTCTTC
CASSPTGGDEQFF
>.|TRBV12-3/TRBV12-4|.|TRBJ2-5
TGTGCCAGCAGTTTCCGGACAGACTCGGGGACCCAGTACTTC
CASSFRTDSGTQYF
>.|TRBV27|few|TRBJ1-2
TGTGCCAGCAGTTTATCGGCGGCAGCTAACTATGGCTACACCTTC
CASSLSAAANYGYTF
>.|TRBV5-1|.|TRBJ2-3
TGCGCCAGCAGGGTTGACAGGAAGTCTTTT
CASRVDRKSF
>.|TRBV9|many|TRBJ2-3
TGTGCCAGCAGCCCCGGGATAGCGGCGTTGAATACGCAGTATTTT
CASSPGIAALNTQYF
>TRBD1|TRBV11-2|few|TRBJ2-7
TGTGCCAGCAGCCCCCCGGGACAGGGGCTCTACGAGCAGTACTTC
CASSPPGQGLYEQYF
>.|TRBV5-5|.|TRBJ1-2
TGTGCCAGCAGCTTGGGGACAGTGTCCTCCTATGGCTACACCTTC
CASSLGTVSSYGYTF
>.|TRBV6-1|.|TRBJ1-4
TGTGCCAGCAGACATACAGGATTCGCAACTAATGAAAAACTGTTTTTT
CASRHTGFATNEKLFF
>TRBD2|TRBV4-2|few|TRBJ2-3
TGTGCCAGCAGCCAAGAGCTGGGCGGGGGAAGCACAGATACGCAGTATTTT
CASSQELGGGSTDTQYF
>.|TRBV7-8|.|TRBJ1-5
TGTGCCAGCAGCTTAGCGGGAGGATTGGGTGGAAATCAGCCCCAGCATTTT
CASSLAGGLGGNQPQHF
>.|TRBV20-1|few|TRBJ1-6
TGCAGTGCCCGGAACGGGCAGGAGATAACCTTCGCTTCACCCCTCCACTTT
CSARNGQEITFASPLHF
>.|TRBV5-1|many|TRBJ2-3
TGCGCCAGCAGCTGGAACATCGGGACACCGCCTGGCGGTACGCAGTATTTT
CASSWNIGTPPGGTQYF
>.|TRBV28|.|TRBJ1-5
TGTGCCAGCAGCGGGGACGCGAGAAATCAGCCCCAGCATTTT
CASSGDARNQPQHF
>.|TRBV19|.|TRBJ1-4
TGTGCCAGTAGAGGGATAGCAACTAATGAAAAACTGTTTTTT
CASRGIATNEKLFF
>.|TRBV7-8|.|TRBJ2-5
TGTGCCAGCAGTCCCCGCAGCGGTCCAAGGGAGACCCAGTACTTC
CASSPRSGPRETQYF
>.|TRBV29-1|.|TRBJ2-1
TGCAGCGCCGCTCGGCGAAATGAGCAGTTCTTC
CSAARRNEQFF
>TRBD1|TRBV7-3|.|TRBJ2-2
TGTGCCAGCAGCCAACTCGGGACAGGGAACACCGGGGAGCTGTTTTTT
CASSQLGTGNTGELFF
>.|TRBV2|few|TRBJ2-3
TGTGCCAGCAGAGGTTACACAGATACGCAGTATTTT
CASRGYTDTQYF
>.|TRBV5-1|few|TRBJ1-2
TGCGCCAGCAGCACCGGGACAATTACTAACTATGGCTACACCTTC
CASSTGTITNYGYTF
>.|TRBV3-1|.|TRBJ2-4
TGTGCCAGCAGCCAAGATCGGTCAATAGCCAAAAACATTCAGTACTTC
CASSQDRSIAKNIQYF
>TRBD1|TRBV10-3|once|TRBJ2-4
TGTGCCATCAGCCAGGGGGAAAACATTCAGTACTTC
CAISQGENIQYF
>.|TRBV7-8|.|TRBJ2-7
TGTGCCAGCAAACAGGAAAGTCACGAGCAGTACTTC
CASKQESHEQYF
>.|TRBV5-1|few|TRBJ2-7
TGCGCCAGCACCCCATTTAGCGGCTTCGCCTACGAGCAGTACTTC
CASTPFSGFAYEQYF
>.|TRBV30|.|TRBJ1-1
TGTGCCTGGAGTGCCCACCTTATGAACACTGAAGCTTTCTTT
CAWSAHLMNTEAFF
>.|TRBV25-1|.|TRBJ2-7
TGTGCCAGCAGTGATGACAGGAGCTCCTACGAGCAGTACTTC
CASSDDRSSYEQYF
>.|TRBV11-2|few|TRBJ2-3
TGTGCCAGCAGCTTAGCTAAAGACCCAAGTGGGTCAGATACGCAGTATTTT
CASSLAKDPSGSDTQYF
>.|TRBV12-3/TRBV12-4|.|TRBJ2-3
TGTGCCAGCAGTTTAGATGGCAGCGCAGATACGCAGTATTTT
CASSLDGSADTQYF
>.|TRBV5-1|.|TRBJ1-1
TGCGCCAGCAGCTTCGCCGGACAGACCTCCGAAGCTTTCTTT
CASSFAGQTSEAFF
>TRBD2|TRBV2|.|TRBJ2-1
TGTGCCAGCAGTGAAGCCCAGCGGGGGTCCTACAATGAGCAGTTCTTC
CASSEAQRGSYNEQFF
>.|TRBV18|few|TRBJ2-1
TGTGCCAGCTCACCATTTGCCAGGGGGGCAAATGAGCAGTTCTTC
CASSPFARGANEQFF